The next 19 T cell receptor beta chains were all read from a single sample in a study of blood T cells in healthy people across ages. A second PCR of roughly 7 to 11 cycles used a sample-barcoded 5' primer and a J-beta primer mix. Using its own MiXCR run on the 5' RACE reads, TCRdb lists one record per CDR3 protein. The table has 800,000 or so distinct CDR3 sequences, roughly 25% seen once. These same records also appear under a second study, on T cells of mothers and their children.

The sequencing input was blood. The receptors stem from a boy aged 5-17 years in good health.

The chain carries TRBV3-1 and TRBJ1-2; 7 positions match TRBD1. Germline V gene data show CDR1 as LGHDT and CDR2 as YNNKEL (reference sequence). Trimming at V came to 4 bases and at J to 8 bases, leaving 7 bases not matched to a gene. The CDR3 consists of 13 residues. CDR3 protein: CASSRGQVGGYTF. Written as DNA, the CDR3 is TGTGCCAGCAGCCGCGGACAGGTCGGGGGCTACACCTTC. Based on the CDR3 plus reference TRBV3-1 and TRBJ1-2, the full variable domain is DTAVSQTPKYLVTQMGNDKSIKCEQNLGHDTMYWYKQDSKKFLKIMFSYNNKELIINETVPNRFSPKSPDKAHLNLHINSLELGDSAVYFCASSRGQVGGYTFGSGTRLTVV.

V gene TRBV2 combines with J gene TRBJ2-5; 7 bases agree with TRBD1. Germline CDR1 and CDR2: SNHLY and FYNNEI. The ends lost 4 bases at V and 5 bases at J; junction bases unmatched: 10. The CDR3 contains 15 residues. CDR3 in amino acids: CASSAAPRGYETQYF. As DNA, the CDR3 is TGTGCCAGCAGTGCAGCGCCCAGGGGGTATGAGACCCAGTACTTC.

This rearrangement joins TRBV3-1 to TRBJ1-2, with D unresolved. The V end was cut by 0 bases, the J end by 4 bases, with 12 bases between. The CDR3 contains 15 residues. CDR1 is LGHDT, CDR2 YNNKEL, per germline (reference sequence). CDR3 sequence (DNA): TGTGCCAGCAGCCAAGATCTTTCGGGATTCTATGGCTACACCTTC. Its protein product is CASSQDLSGFYGYTF.

The CDR3 DNA follows: TGTGCCAGCAGTCCGGGACAGGGGGTAGCCCAAGAGACCCAGTACTTC. Translating it yields CASSPGQGVAQETQYF. The V call is TRBV28, the J call TRBJ2-5, with 11 nucleotides matching TRBD1. Germline CDR1 MDHEN, CDR2 SYDVKM. This CDR3 spans 16 amino acids. With 5 bases clipped from V and 1 base from J, the junction kept 6 bases outside the gene matches.

This chain uses TRBV5-1 with TRBJ1-4, with D unclear. Germline CDR1 and CDR2: SGHRS and YFSETQ. The CDR3 covers 14 residues. The germline V and J ends were trimmed by 2 bases and 4 bases, with 9 bases remaining between them. The CDR3 is CASSFAGYNEKLFF. The CDR3 region has the DNA TGCGCCAGCAGCTTCGCGGGCTATAATGAAAAACTGTTTTTT. The full variable domain, completed using reference TRBV5-1 and TRBJ1-4, is KAGVTQTPRYLIKTRGQQVTLSCSPISGHRSVSWYQQTPGQGLQFLFEYFSETQRNKGNFPGRFSGRQFSNSRSEMNVSTLELGDSALYLCASSFAGYNEKLFFGSGTQLSVL.

This clonotype was counted a few times. J is TRBJ1-4 and V is TRBV12-3 or TRBV12-4; 8 nucleotides agree with TRBD1. With 5 bases clipped from V and 8 bases from J, the junction kept 7 bases outside the gene matches. The length of the CDR3 is 14 residues. The CDR3 is CASSHQGAREKLFF. The CDR3, as DNA: TGTGCCAGCAGTCATCAGGGGGCTCGGGAAAAACTGTTTTTT.

This chain uses TRBV7-2 with TRBJ2-7; the match to TRBD2 covers 9 bases. This CDR3 has 15 residues. In germline, CDR1 is SGHTA, CDR2 FQGNSA. V was pared by 5 bases and J by 0 bases, with 5 bases of the junction left unmatched. This CDR3 is CASSPVAGASYEQYF. Written as DNA, the CDR3 is TGTGCCAGCAGCCCAGTAGCGGGGGCCTCCTACGAGCAGTACTTC.

V usage is TRBV28 and J usage is TRBJ1-2, with D perhaps matching TRBD1 (5 bases). Trimming left V 7 bases short and J 7 bases short, with 19 bases between. From germline, CDR1 is MDHEN and CDR2 SYDVKM. The CDR3 loop spans 14 amino acids. Written as DNA, the CDR3 is TGTGCCAGCAACTCCCCCCAGGGTATTGGTGGCTACACCTTC. Translating it yields CASNSPQGIGGYTF.

The chain links TRBV18 to TRBJ1-1; unclear D gene. This CDR3 spans 14 amino acids. The ends were cut back, 3 bases at V and 6 bases at J, with 14 bases in the middle. In germline, CDR1 is KGHSH, CDR2 LQKENI. The CDR3 DNA is TGTGCCAGCTCACCTCCGGCCACTGCGGCTGAAGCTTTCTTT. It specifies CASSPPATAAEAFF.

This clonotype showed up just a few times. V usage is TRBV18 and J usage is TRBJ2-1; D may be TRBD1 (5 bases). Gene TRBJ2-5 matches the end of the DNA better, so the J call may be wrong. Germline V gene lookup returns CDR1 KGHSH and CDR2 LQKENI. The CDR3 sequence is 15 residues long. CDR3 sequence: CASSPSFQDTETQYF. CDR3 coding DNA: TGTGCCAGCTCCCCATCATTCCAGGACACAGAGACCCAGTACTTC.

A few counts support this clonotype. V gene TRBV3-1 combines with J gene TRBJ2-5; no clear D gene. The end of the DNA fits TRBJ2-7 better, so the J call may be wrong. Per the germline V gene, CDR1 is LGHDT and CDR2 is YNNKEL (reference sequence). CDR3 length: 13 residues. CDR3 nucleotide sequence: TGTGCCAGCAGCCAAGTCTTCTCGTACGAGCAGTACTTC. Its translation: CASSQVFSYEQYF.

The V call is TRBV15, the J call TRBJ2-2; the D gene is possibly TRBD1 (6 bases). Germline lookup yields CDR1 LNHNV and CDR2 YYDKDF (reference sequence). The CDR3 sequence is 14 residues long. Trimming removed 5 bases from V and 1 base from J, with 8 bases in between. CDR3 sequence reads: CATSLTGNTGELFF. In DNA, the CDR3 is TGTGCCACCAGCTTGACAGGGAACACCGGGGAGCTGTTTTTT.

A single count supports this clonotype. The rearrangement uses TRBV5-1 and TRBJ2-2, with D perhaps TRBD2 (5 bases). CDR1 is SGHRS and CDR2 is YFSETQ in the germline V gene. V was cut by 2 bases and J by 2 bases, with 13 bases left in between. This CDR3 has 16 residues. The CDR3 here is CASSFDGLSNTGELFF. In DNA form, the CDR3 reads TGCGCCAGCAGCTTTGACGGACTGTCCAACACCGGGGAGCTGTTTTTT. Complete variable domain (other parts from reference TRBV5-1 and TRBJ2-2): KAGVTQTPRYLIKTRGQQVTLSCSPISGHRSVSWYQQTPGQGLQFLFEYFSETQRNKGNFPGRFSGRQFSNSRSEMNVSTLELGDSALYLCASSFDGLSNTGELFFGEGSRLTVL.

This chain joins TRBV6-6 and TRBJ2-5, with a possible D match to TRBD1 (5 bases). The tail of the sequence fits TRBJ2-1 better, so the J call may be wrong. The CDR3 covers 15 residues. Germline CDR1 MNHNY, CDR2 SVGAGI (reference sequence). The CDR3 here is CASSYSITGYNEQFF. DNA for the CDR3: TGTGCCAGCAGTTACTCTATAACAGGATACAATGAGCAGTTCTTC.

In its sample, this clonotype was seen a few times. The J gene is TRBJ2-5, the V gene TRBV29-1; D call uncertain. Per germline, CDR1 SQVTM and CDR2 ANQGSEA. CDR3 length: 12 amino acids. The V end was cut by 3 bases, the J end by 2 bases, with 7 bases between. CDR3 bases: TGCAGCGTTGATGTCTGGCAAGAGACCCAGTACTTC. It specifies CSVDVWQETQYF.

The chain is built from TRBV18 and TRBJ1-5; no clear D gene. CDR1 and CDR2 (germline): KGHSH, LQKENI. The CDR3 runs 16 residues. Trimming left V 2 bases short and J 2 bases short, with 13 bases between. The CDR3 nucleotides read TGTGCCAGCTCACCAGAGGGTCCTAGGGGCAATCAGCCCCAGCATTTT. Amino acid sequence: CASSPEGPRGNQPQHF. The whole variable domain, remainder taken from reference TRBV18 and TRBJ1-5, is NAGVMQNPRHLVRRRGQEARLRCSPMKGHSHVYWYRQLPEEGLKFMVYLQKENIIDESGMPKERFSAEFPKEGPSILRIQQVVRGDSAAYFCASSPEGPRGNQPQHFGDGTRLSIL.

This chain links TRBV27 with TRBJ2-3, with a possible D match to TRBD2 (5 bases). Germline CDR1 is MNHEY and CDR2 is SMNVEV (reference sequence). Trimming removed 2 bases from V and 2 bases from J, with 14 bases in between. This CDR3 region has 16 residues. CDR3 nucleotides: TGTGCCAGCAGTTTAGAGAGCGGAGAACTCACAGATACGCAGTATTTT. Encoded protein: CASSLESGELTDTQYF.

This clonotype was observed a few times. CDR3 nucleotides: TGTGCCATCAGTGACATAGCAGGGGCAAGCTACGAGCAGTACTTC. Protein product: CAISDIAGASYEQYF. V and J are TRBV10-3 and TRBJ2-7; a possible D gene is TRBD1 (6 bases). CDR1 and CDR2 (germline): ENHRY, SYGVKD. V dropped 3 bases and J dropped 3 bases, with 15 bases sitting between them. The CDR3 contains 15 residues.

The table lists this clonotype with a few counts. The J gene is TRBJ2-3, the V gene TRBV7-2, with 7 bases matching TRBD2. The germline V gene encodes CDR1 SGHTA and CDR2 FQGNSA. J lost 1 base, V lost 4 bases, and 5 bases had no gene match. There are 15 residues in the CDR3. CDR3 DNA sequence: TGTGCCAGCAGCTCCCCCCGGGGGGGCACAGATACGCAGTATTTT. Translated: CASSSPRGGTDTQYF. Together with reference TRBV7-2 and TRBJ2-3, the CDR3 gives the full variable domain: GAGVSQSPSNKVTEKGKDVELRCDPISGHTALYWYRQSLGQGLEFLIYFQGNSAPDKSGLPSDRFSAERTGGSVSTLTIQRTQQEDSAVYLCASSSPRGGTDTQYFGPGTRLTVL.